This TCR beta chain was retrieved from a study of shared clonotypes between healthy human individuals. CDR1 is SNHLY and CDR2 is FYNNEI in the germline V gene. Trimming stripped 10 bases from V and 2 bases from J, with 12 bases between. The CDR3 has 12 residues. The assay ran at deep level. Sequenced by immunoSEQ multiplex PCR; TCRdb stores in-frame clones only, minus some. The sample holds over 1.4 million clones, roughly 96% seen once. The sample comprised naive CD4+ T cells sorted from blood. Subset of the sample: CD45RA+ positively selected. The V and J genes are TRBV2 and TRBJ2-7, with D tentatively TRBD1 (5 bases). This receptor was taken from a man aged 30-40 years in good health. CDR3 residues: CATGLDTYEQYF. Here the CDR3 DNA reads TGTGCCACGGGCCTGGACACCTACGAGCAGTACTTC.